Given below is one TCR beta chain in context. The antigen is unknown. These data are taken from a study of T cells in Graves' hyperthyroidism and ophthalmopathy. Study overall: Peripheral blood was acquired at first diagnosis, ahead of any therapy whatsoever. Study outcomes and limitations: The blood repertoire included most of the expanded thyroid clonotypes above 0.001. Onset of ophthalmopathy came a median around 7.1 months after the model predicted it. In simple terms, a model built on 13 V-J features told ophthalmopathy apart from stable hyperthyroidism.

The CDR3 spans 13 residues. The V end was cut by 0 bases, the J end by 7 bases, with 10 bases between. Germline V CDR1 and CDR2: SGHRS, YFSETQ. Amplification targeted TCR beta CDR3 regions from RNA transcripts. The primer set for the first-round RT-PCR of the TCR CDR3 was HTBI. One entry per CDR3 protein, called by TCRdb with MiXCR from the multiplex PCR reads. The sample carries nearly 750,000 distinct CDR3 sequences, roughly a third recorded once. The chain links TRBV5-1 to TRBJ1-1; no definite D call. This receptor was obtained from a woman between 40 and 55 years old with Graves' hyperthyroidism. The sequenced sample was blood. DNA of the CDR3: TGCGCCAGCAGCTTGGCGGGGTATGGTGAAGCTTTCTTT. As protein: CASSLAGYGEAFF.